The 19 T cell receptor beta chains below were found in one sample sequenced in a study of T cell responses to AZD1222 COVID-19 vaccine. Produced via immunoSEQ multiplex PCR; TCRdb's table is partial and in-frame only. This table has some 200,000 clones, roughly 88% appearing once. Specimen: peripheral blood, collected on day 0 of AZD1222 vaccination. The receptors were sampled from an adult in good health.

V usage is TRBV7-3 and J usage is TRBJ2-1; the match to TRBD2 covers 14 bases. The ends lost 5 bases at V and 7 bases at J; junction bases unmatched: 25. The CDR3 is 22 amino acids. The germline gives CDR1 SGHTA, CDR2 FQGTGA. CDR3 nucleotide sequence: TGTGCCAGCAGCCCGACTAGGGGGAGGGAATCGACTAGCGGGGGGGCTTTTAATGAGCAGTTCTTC. It codes for CASSPTRGRESTSGGAFNEQFF.

This sequence joins TRBV3-1 (or the pseudogene TRBV3-2) and TRBJ2-6, with unresolved D. The CDR3 has 15 amino acids. Germline V CDR1 and CDR2: LGHDT, YNNKEL (reference sequence). With 0 bases removed from V and 5 bases from J, the gap between germline ends came to 8 bases. For the CDR3, the DNA is TGTGCCAGCAGCCAAGAAAATCTCTGGGCCAACGTCCTGACTTTC. It is translated as CASSQENLWANVLTF.

The chain links TRBV6-6 to TRBJ1-2; D not resolved. Trimming stripped 4 bases from V and 8 bases from J, with 17 bases between. CDR1 is MNHNY, CDR2 SVGAGI, per germline (reference sequence). The CDR3 has 14 amino acids. For the CDR3, the DNA is TGTGCCAGCAGTTCCCATGACACCCCCAACGGCTACACCTTC. Translated: CASSSHDTPNGYTF.

This clone was detected only a few times. This chain's CDR3 is CASSLVVQGAYEQYF. The DNA of the CDR3 is TGCGCCAGCAGCTTGGTAGTACAGGGGGCCTACGAGCAGTACTTC. The chain carries TRBV5-1 and TRBJ2-7, with 8 bases matching TRBD1. This CDR3 region has 15 residues. The V gene end was trimmed by 0 bases and the J gene end by 2 bases; junction bases not matched to a gene: 4. Germline values: CDR1 SGHRS, CDR2 YFSETQ.

The chain joins TRBV7-9 to TRBJ1-3, with no clear D. The CDR3 is made up of 15 amino acids. Germline values: CDR1 SEHNR, CDR2 FQNEAQ (reference sequence). V dropped 1 base and J dropped 0 bases, with 7 bases sitting between them. The CDR3 coding sequence is TGTGCCAGCAGCTTAGTGGGGAGCTCTGGAAACACCATATATTTT. Translated: CASSLVGSSGNTIYF.

The chain joins TRBV9 to TRBJ2-2; D call uncertain. The germline CDR1 and CDR2 sequences are SGDLS and YYNGEE. V was clipped by 0 bases and J by 3 bases, with 3 bases between them. The CDR3 sequence is 13 residues long. The CDR3, as DNA: TGTGCCAGCAGCGTAGTGTACACCGGGGAGCTGTTTTTT. This encodes CASSVVYTGELFF.

V and J are TRBV2 and TRBJ2-6; maybe TRBD2 (6 bases). Trimming pared 8 bases from V and 2 bases from J, leaving 10 bases between. Germline V lookup: CDR1 SNHLY, CDR2 FYNNEI. The CDR3 covers 14 residues. The CDR3 is CASLREAGANVLTF. In DNA form, the CDR3 reads TGTGCCAGCCTCAGGGAGGCTGGGGCCAACGTCCTGACTTTC.

This clone was detected once. The chain has TRBV28 and TRBJ1-4; D perhaps matches TRBD1 (6 bases). The V gene lost 6 bases and the J gene lost 8 bases, with 16 bases spanning the gap. The germline gives CDR1 MDHEN, CDR2 SYDVKM. The CDR3 runs 14 residues. DNA for the CDR3: TGTGCCAGCAGGGGGGCCGCGGCGGGGGAAAAACTGTTTTTT. Translation: CASRGAAAGEKLFF.

This chain connects TRBV27 to TRBJ2-2; D perhaps matches TRBD1 (5 bases). V was trimmed by 3 bases and J by 4 bases, leaving 9 bases between them. The germline CDR1 and CDR2 sequences are MNHEY and SMNVEV (reference sequence). This CDR3 has 14 residues. For the CDR3, the DNA is TGTGCCAGCAGTTTGGGCAGGGCCACCGGGGAGCTGTTTTTT. This codes for CASSLGRATGELFF.

The V and J genes are TRBV6-2 or TRBV6-3 and TRBJ1-5; D unresolved. This CDR3 is 15 amino acids long. Germline V gene lookup returns CDR1 MNHEY and CDR2 SVGEGT. V lost 7 bases to trimming and J lost 7 bases, with 20 bases between them. CDR3 coding DNA: TGTGCCAGCACCCCAAGGAAGTCGGAAATCCAGCCCCAGCATTTT. Translated, it gives CASTPRKSEIQPQHF.

The rearrangement uses TRBV5-1 and TRBJ2-5; no firm D call. The germline V gene encodes CDR1 SGHRS and CDR2 YFSETQ. The CDR3 is made up of 13 amino acids. Trimming removed 1 base at V and 3 bases at J, with 7 bases between. As DNA, the CDR3 is TGCGCCAGCAGCTTGAACGGTAAAGAGACCCAGTACTTC. Translation: CASSLNGKETQYF. Based on the CDR3 plus reference TRBV5-1 and TRBJ2-5, the full variable domain is KAGVTQTPRYLIKTRGQQVTLSCSPISGHRSVSWYQQTPGQGLQFLFEYFSETQRNKGNFPGRFSGRQFSNSRSEMNVSTLELGDSALYLCASSLNGKETQYFGPGTRLLVL.

The genes are TRBV29-1 and TRBJ2-7, with TRBD1 matching 11 bases. The V segment lost 7 bases and the J segment 7 bases; nucleotides outside the gene matches: 9. The length of the CDR3 is 13 residues. Germline V gene lookup returns CDR1 SQVTM and CDR2 ANQGSEA. The CDR3 region has the DNA TGCAGCGGGACCGGGACAGGGGGTGCAGAGCAGTACTTC. This encodes CSGTGTGGAEQYF.

The genes are TRBV5-4 and TRBJ2-1, with D perhaps given as TRBD1 or TRBD2 (5 bases each). CDR1 and CDR2 (germline): SGHNT, YYREEE (reference sequence). The CDR3 sequence is 16 residues long. Trimming shortened V by 1 base and J by 0 bases, and 11 bases separated the two germline ends. The CDR3 sequence: CASSLSRGVSYNEQFF. CDR3 DNA sequence: TGTGCCAGCAGCTTGAGTAGGGGAGTCTCCTACAATGAGCAGTTCTTC. Full variable domain (rest looked up from reference TRBV5-4 and TRBJ2-1): ETGVTQSPTHLIKTRGQQVTLRCSSQSGHNTVSWYQQALGQGPQFIFQYYREEENGRGNFPPRFSGLQFPNYSSELNVNALELDDSALYLCASSLSRGVSYNEQFFGPGTRLTVL.

This chain uses TRBV9 with TRBJ1-1; tentatively, D is TRBD1 (5 bases). Germline V gene lookup returns CDR1 SGDLS and CDR2 YYNGEE. This CDR3 is 12 amino acids long. Trimming cost V 1 base and J 6 bases, with 7 bases left between them. The CDR3 is CASSVRDSEAFF. CDR3 nucleotide sequence: TGTGCCAGCAGCGTAAGGGACTCTGAAGCTTTCTTT.

The rearrangement uses TRBV7-8 and TRBJ2-7; 7 bases agree with TRBD2. Per germline, CDR1 SGHVS and CDR2 FQNEAQ. The CDR3 has 14 amino acids. The junction had 6 bases not matched to a gene; V was cut back by 5 bases and J by 2 bases. CDR3 coding DNA: TGTGCCAGCAGCCCTCACACTAGCGCCTACGAGCAGTACTTC. Translating gives CASSPHTSAYEQYF.

The V call is TRBV7-8, the J call TRBJ2-3; possibly TRBD2 for D (6 bases). The germline V and J ends were trimmed by 2 bases and 6 bases, with 12 bases remaining between them. Germline lookup yields CDR1 SGHVS and CDR2 FQNEAQ. This CDR3 has 14 amino acids. The DNA of the CDR3 is TGTGCCAGCAGCTTAAGATGGGGGGTGGATACGCAGTATTTT. It is translated as CASSLRWGVDTQYF.

The chain couples TRBV25-1 to TRBJ1-1, with no clear D. Germline CDR1 is MGHDK and CDR2 is SYGVNS. V shed 2 bases and J shed 6 bases, with 10 bases lying between them. The CDR3 has 13 amino acids. CDR3 sequence reads: CASSEIGLAEAFF. In DNA form, the CDR3 reads TGTGCCAGCAGTGAAATCGGGCTGGCTGAAGCTTTCTTT.

This clone was counted once. The genes are TRBV5-4 and TRBJ1-1; D unresolved. CDR1 is SGHNT, CDR2 YYREEE, per germline (reference sequence). The CDR3 loop spans 13 amino acids. Between the trimmed V and J ends, which lost 2 bases and 2 bases, there was a span of 7 bases. The CDR3 spells CASSFTVNTEAFF. CDR3 sequence (DNA): TGTGCCAGCAGCTTTACAGTTAACACTGAAGCTTTCTTT.

The rearrangement joins TRBV21-1 to TRBJ2-7; the D call in the table, TRBD2, was not verified against the DNA. TRBV21-1 is termed a pseudogene. This CDR3 comprises 14 residues. This CDR3 is CASNSWGATYEQYF. The DNA of the CDR3 is TGTGCCAGCAACTCCTGGGGAGCCACCTACGAGCAGTACTTC.